Presented here are 12 T cell receptor beta chains from one specimen sequenced in a study of shared clonotypes between healthy human individuals. TCRdb keeps only in-frame clones here, not all; method: immunoSEQ multiplex PCR. The sample holds millions of clones; over 85% are singletons and the top ten take more than 0.1%. The sequenced material came from naive CD4+ T cells sorted from blood. Subset meaning: CD45RA+ positively selected. The receptors derive from a man in his late teens or twenties in good health.

The J gene is TRBJ2-3, the V gene TRBV21-1; TRBD2 reflects the table's D call only, with no check against the DNA. TRBV21-1 constitutes a pseudogene. CDR3 length: 21 amino acids. The DNA of the CDR3 is TGTGCCAGCAGCAAAGCGCGGGACCGCTTCCCGGGTCCTTGGAGCACAGATACGCAGTATTTT. Protein sequence: CASSKARDRFPGPWSTDTQYF.

The chain couples TRBV28 to TRBJ2-7; 7 nucleotides line up with TRBD1. Germline CDR1 and CDR2: MDHEN and SYDVKM. The junction had 9 bases not matched to a gene; V was cut back by 8 bases and J by 2 bases. The CDR3 loop spans 14 amino acids. DNA of the CDR3: TGTGCCAGCCAACAGGGGAATTTCGCCTACGAGCAGTACTTC. It codes for CASQQGNFAYEQYF.

The chain is built from TRBV6-1 and TRBJ2-2, with 10 bases fitting TRBD1. The CDR3 spans 16 residues. V lost 4 bases and J lost 2; bases outside the gene matches: 4. Germline CDR1 and CDR2: MNHNS and SASEGT. The DNA for the CDR3 is TGTGCCAGCAGTGGCCGGGACAGGGGTAACACCGGGGAGCTGTTTTTT. Its protein product is CASSGRDRGNTGELFF.

The rearrangement uses TRBV6-1 and TRBJ1-3; the D gene is possibly TRBD1 (6 bases). V was trimmed by 6 bases and J by 1 base, leaving 13 bases between them. The CDR3 runs to 15 residues. CDR1 MNHNS and CDR2 SASEGT come from the germline V gene. The CDR3 region is CASSDRRTSGNTIYF. The DNA of the CDR3 is TGTGCCAGCAGCGACAGGAGGACGTCTGGAAACACCATATATTTT.

The genes are TRBV5-1 and TRBJ1-2; D perhaps matches TRBD1 (6 bases). V was shortened by 0 bases and J by 0 bases, with 12 bases between the two germline ends. Germline-derived CDR1 and CDR2 are SGHRS and YFSETQ. The CDR3 has 16 amino acids. The CDR3 bases are TGCGCCAGCAGCTTGGTTGACAGGCAGGCTAACTATGGCTACACCTTC. Translated: CASSLVDRQANYGYTF.

The chain employs TRBV28 and TRBJ2-1; a possible D gene is TRBD2 (6 bases). V gave up 2 bases and J gave up 7 bases, with 9 bases separating them. CDR3 length: 13 amino acids. In germline, CDR1 is MDHEN, CDR2 SYDVKM. CDR3 loop: CASSLPRGNEQFF. The DNA of the CDR3 is TGTGCCAGCAGTTTACCCCGGGGGAATGAGCAGTTCTTC.

V and J are TRBV30 and TRBJ2-2; TRBD1 matches at 7 bases. This CDR3 spans 14 amino acids. Unmatched junction bases numbered 8, after V lost 3 bases and J lost 7 bases. CDR1 is GTSNPN, CDR2 SVGIG, per germline (reference sequence). Here the CDR3 reads CAWRKRGQSGELFF. The CDR3 DNA is TGTGCCTGGAGGAAACGGGGACAGAGCGGGGAGCTGTTTTTT.

The table lists this clone with a few counts. For the CDR3, the DNA is TGTGCCATCAGCCCGACAGGGAGTGGTTCACCCCTCCACTTT. It translates to CAISPTGSGSPLHF. The chain recombines TRBV10-3 with TRBJ1-6; TRBD1 matches 7 bases. V was clipped by 6 bases and J by 9 bases; unmatched bases: 8. Per germline, CDR1 ENHRY and CDR2 SYGVKD. The CDR3 loop spans 14 amino acids.

V usage is TRBV5-1 and J usage is TRBJ2-6, with D maybe TRBD2 (6 bases). Germline CDR1 and CDR2: SGHRS and YFSETQ. Trimming removed 4 bases at V and 2 bases at J, with 13 bases between. CDR3 length: 16 amino acids. In DNA form, the CDR3 reads TGCGCCAGCAGCCCCCGTTGGAGGGCTGGGGCCAACGTCCTGACTTTC. This codes for CASSPRWRAGANVLTF.

The chain uses TRBV19 and TRBJ2-6, with D hard to call. The CDR3 totals 17 residues. Germline V gives CDR1 LNHDA, CDR2 SQIVND (reference sequence). The V end was cut by 1 base, the J end by 0 bases, with 10 bases between. The CDR3 DNA reads TGTGCCAGTAGTATAGGCGGCTTTGCCTCTGGGGCCAACGTCCTGACTTTC. Translation: CASSIGGFASGANVLTF.

The rearrangement uses TRBV5-1 and TRBJ1-1; D is perhaps TRBD1 (6 bases). CDR1 and CDR2 from the germline V gene are SGHRS and YFSETQ. V shed 3 bases and J shed 10 bases, with 16 bases lying between them. This CDR3 region has 13 residues. The CDR3 region is CASSYPGDVGAFF. The CDR3 DNA is TGCGCCAGCAGCTACCCAGGGGATGTCGGAGCTTTCTTT.

The chain has TRBV6-6 and TRBJ1-2; possible D gene TRBD1, 5 bases. The CDR3 consists of 14 residues. Germline CDR1 MNHNY, CDR2 SVGAGI (reference sequence). V dropped 1 base and J dropped 6 bases, with 12 bases sitting between them. The CDR3 nucleotides read TGTGCCAGCAGTTACTGGCCAGGGTCCGATGGCTACACCTTC. Translated, it gives CASSYWPGSDGYTF.